The present entry profiles one TCR beta chain with its context. Template switching created a universal primer site, and the cDNA included unique molecular identifiers. TCRdb re-called the 5' RACE reads with MiXCR, one entry per CDR3 protein. This sample has 650,000 to 750,000 distinct CDR3 sequences; less than 25% occur once, and the top ten carry 4.3%. This sample was taken from a study of identical twins. Trimming pared 0 bases from V and 7 bases from J, leaving 19 bases between. The CDR3 consists of 16 residues. The germline V gene has CDR1 SGHNT and CDR2 YYREEE (reference sequence). The sample was also linked to a second study, of T cells expressing NK-cell markers.

The receptor was isolated from a woman under 30 in good health. The chain recombines TRBV5-4 with TRBJ1-1; perhaps TRBD1 as D (6 bases). Sequencing used PBMCs. In DNA form, the CDR3 reads TGTGCCAGCAGCTTGGTCTGTGGCACGGGGGCGGATGAAGCTTTCTTT. Translating gives CASSLVCGTGADEAFF.